This T cell receptor beta chain was recorded in a study of cytomegalovirus exposure and HLA in healthy donors. Using immunoSEQ multiplex PCR, the repertoire was profiled, and TCRdb retains in-frame clones only, with some absent. The table includes approximately 270,000 clones, 65% to 90% detected once. CDR1 MNHNY and CDR2 SVGAGI come from the germline V gene (reference sequence). The CDR3 has 16 amino acids. The V and J ends lost 0 bases and 0 bases, in that order; junction bases with no gene match: 4. The specimen was PBMCs. The chain couples TRBV6-6 to TRBJ2-7; 8 bases fit TRBD1. This sequence originates from a woman under 30 in good health and CMV-seronegative. CDR3 in DNA: TGTGCCAGCAGTTACTCAAGGCAGGGGGCCTCCTACGAGCAGTACTTC. Protein: CASSYSRQGASYEQYF.